These T cell receptor beta chains were read from a single sample in a study of PD-1 blockade in classical Hodgkin lymphoma. TCRdb keeps only in-frame clones here, not all; method: immunoSEQ multiplex PCR. Of 100,000 or so clones in the sample, roughly 89% are singletons; the top ten hold 15% to 20%. The material sequenced was peripheral blood mononuclear cells (PBMCs), taken before the fourth cycle of nivolumab. The receptors were gathered from a human donor with classical Hodgkin lymphoma. Each CDR3 is given with its conserved first and last residue. The D gene is left open where the match is weak. Clone size, where shown, is once, few, many, or a class for clones that have expanded.

d_gene,v_gene,abundance,j_gene,CDR3aa,CDR3nt
TRBD2,TRBV11-3,.,TRBJ2-7,CASSLDGLAGYEQYF,TGTGCCAGCAGCTTAGATGGACTAGCGGGTTACGAGCAGTACTTC
TRBD2,TRBV19,.,TRBJ2-1,CASSMGTSGINEQFF,TGTGCCAGTAGTATGGGGACTAGCGGGATCAATGAGCAGTTCTTC
TRBD2,TRBV2,.,TRBJ2-7,CASSETGGPLYF,TGTGCCAGCAGTGAAACGGGAGGGCCTCTGTACTTC
.,TRBV5-1,.,TRBJ2-2,CASSLSVANTGELFF,TGCGCCAGCAGCTTGTCAGTGGCGAACACCGGGGAGCTGTTTTTT
TRBD2,TRBV28,.,TRBJ2-4,CASSFRLATSGDKNIQYF,TGTGCCAGCAGTTTCCGCCTAGCGACTAGCGGGGACAAAAACATTCAGTACTTC
.,TRBV10-3,.,TRBJ2-5,CAISLADEETQYF,TGTGCCATCAGTTTGGCAGACGAAGAGACCCAGTACTTC
.,TRBV4-2,.,TRBJ2-5,CASSQVAQAEETQYF,TGTGCCAGCAGCCAAGTGGCACAGGCTGAAGAGACCCAGTACTTC
TRBD2,TRBV27,.,TRBJ2-7,CASSLELAASSYEQYF,TGTGCCAGCAGCCTAGAACTAGCGGCCAGCTCCTACGAGCAGTACTTC
.,TRBV4-2,.,TRBJ2-1,CASSQDSPQPLIHEQFF,TGTGCCAGCAGCCAAGATTCCCCCCAACCCCTAATCCATGAGCAGTTCTTC
.,TRBV21-1,once,TRBJ1-2,CASCLFLGPAPNYGYTF,TGTGCCAGCTGTTTATTCCTGGGGCCAGCACCTAACTATGGCTACACCTTC
.,TRBV2,.,TRBJ2-3,CASKAGSTDTQYF,TGTGCCAGCAAGGCGGGCTCCACAGATACGCAGTATTTT
.,TRBV5-6,.,TRBJ1-5,CASSRMTEYSNQPQHF,TGTGCCAGCAGCCGGATGACGGAGTATAGCAATCAGCCCCAGCATTTT
TRBD1,TRBV28,few,TRBJ1-5,CASSLLTGRSNQPQHF,TGTGCCAGCAGTTTATTGACAGGGCGTAGCAATCAGCCCCAGCATTTT
.,TRBV9,.,TRBJ1-2,CASSVGRGRGGYTF,TGTGCCAGCAGCGTAGGGAGAGGGAGGGGTGGCTACACCTTC
TRBD1,TRBV28,.,TRBJ2-7,CASSLPIHPRDRETYEQYF,TGTGCCAGCAGTTTGCCTATTCACCCCAGGGACAGGGAAACCTACGAGCAGTACTTC
.,TRBV7-9,.,TRBJ1-1,CASSLGQREAFF,TGTGCCAGCAGCCTAGGACAGCGTGAAGCTTTCTTT